The entry below gives a single TCR beta chain sequence along with its context. These data are taken from a study of blood T cell repertoires in COVID-19. Here immunoSEQ multiplex PCR was the method, and the copy in TCRdb shows in-frame clones only, minus some. Among around 300,000 clones, around 86% were seen once, and the ten largest hold less than 2%. Trimming shortened V by 3 bases and J by 0 bases, and 11 bases separated the two germline ends. The CDR3 length is 14 residues. Germline-derived CDR1 and CDR2 are DFQATT and SNEGSKA (reference sequence). Participants were aged about 18 to 100 years from more than 20 US areas.

The receptor comes from a woman aged 40-49 years who had recovered from COVID-19. The gene calls are TRBV20-1 and TRBJ1-2; D remains ambiguous. Sequenced sample: PBMCs or T cells enriched from blood (not recorded which). The CDR3 spells CSASREEPNYGYTF. CDR3 bases: TGCAGTGCTAGTCGTGAGGAACCTAACTATGGCTACACCTTC.